This T cell receptor beta chain was captured by sequencing in a study of identical twins. TCRdb re-analysed the 5' RACE reads in MiXCR, keeping a single row per CDR3 protein. The data hold 470,000 or so distinct CDR3 sequences, with 20% to 25% observed a single time. Only a few counts were recorded for this clonotype. CDR3 length equals 14 residues. Germline CDR1 is MNHEY and CDR2 is SMNVEV (reference sequence). V was pared by 3 bases and J by 5 bases, with 13 bases between. The data also belong to a second study, concerning T cells expressing NK-cell markers.

Input material: CD4+ T cells sorted from blood. This TCR derives from a woman aged 18 to 35 in good health. The rearrangement joins TRBV27 to TRBJ2-5, with D possibly being TRBD1 or TRBD2 (5 bases each). In nucleotides, the CDR3 is TGTGCCAGCAGTTTCGGGCCTGAGGGGGAGACCCAGTACTTC. This translates into CASSFGPEGETQYF.